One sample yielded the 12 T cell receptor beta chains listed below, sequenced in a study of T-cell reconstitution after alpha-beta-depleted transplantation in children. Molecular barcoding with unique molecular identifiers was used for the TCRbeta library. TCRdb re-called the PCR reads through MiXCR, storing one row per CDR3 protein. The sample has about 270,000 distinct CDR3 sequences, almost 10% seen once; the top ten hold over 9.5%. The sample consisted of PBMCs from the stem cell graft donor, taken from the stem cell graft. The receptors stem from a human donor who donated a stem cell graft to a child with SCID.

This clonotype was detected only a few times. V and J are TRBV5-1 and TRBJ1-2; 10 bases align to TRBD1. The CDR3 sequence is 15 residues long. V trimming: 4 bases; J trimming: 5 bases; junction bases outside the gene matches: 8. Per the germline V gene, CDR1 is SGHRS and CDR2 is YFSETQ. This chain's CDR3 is CASSPGQGNFYGYTF. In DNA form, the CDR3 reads TGCGCCAGCAGCCCGGGACAGGGGAACTTTTATGGCTACACCTTC.

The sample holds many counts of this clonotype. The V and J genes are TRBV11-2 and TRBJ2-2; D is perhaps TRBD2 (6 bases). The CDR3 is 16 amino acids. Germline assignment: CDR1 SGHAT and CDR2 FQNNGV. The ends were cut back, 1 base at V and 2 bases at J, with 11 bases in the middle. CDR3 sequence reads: CASSLGAGGNTGELFF. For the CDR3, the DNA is TGTGCCAGCAGCTTAGGCGCCGGGGGAAACACCGGGGAGCTGTTTTTT.

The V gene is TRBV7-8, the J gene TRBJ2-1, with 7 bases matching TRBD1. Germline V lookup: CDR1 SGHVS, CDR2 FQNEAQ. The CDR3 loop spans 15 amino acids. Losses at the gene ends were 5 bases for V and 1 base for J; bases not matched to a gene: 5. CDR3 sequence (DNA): TGTGCCAGCAGCCGAAGACAGGGTTCCTACAATGAGCAGTTCTTC. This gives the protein CASSRRQGSYNEQFF.

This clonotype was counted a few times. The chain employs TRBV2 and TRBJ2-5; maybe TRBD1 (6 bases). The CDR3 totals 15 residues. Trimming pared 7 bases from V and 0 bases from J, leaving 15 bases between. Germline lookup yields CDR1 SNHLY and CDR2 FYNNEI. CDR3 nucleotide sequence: TGTGCCAGCACCCGGACAGACTCTAACCAAGAGACCCAGTACTTC. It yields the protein CASTRTDSNQETQYF.

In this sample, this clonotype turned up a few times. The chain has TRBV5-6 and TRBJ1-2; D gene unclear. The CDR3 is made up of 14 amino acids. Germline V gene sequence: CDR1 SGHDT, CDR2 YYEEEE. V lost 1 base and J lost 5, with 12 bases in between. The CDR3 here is CASSLLAPTYGYTF. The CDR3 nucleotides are TGTGCCAGCAGCTTGTTGGCGCCGACATATGGCTACACCTTC.

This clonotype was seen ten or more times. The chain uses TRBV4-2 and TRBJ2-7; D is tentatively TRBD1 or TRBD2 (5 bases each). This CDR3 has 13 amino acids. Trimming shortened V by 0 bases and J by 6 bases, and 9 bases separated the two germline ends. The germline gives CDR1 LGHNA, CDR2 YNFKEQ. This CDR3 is CASSQDGDREQYF. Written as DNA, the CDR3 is TGTGCCAGCAGCCAAGATGGGGACCGCGAGCAGTACTTC.

This CDR3 is CASSLDGGSTDTQYF. DNA for the CDR3: TGTGCCAGCAGCTTAGACGGGGGGAGCACAGATACGCAGTATTTT. The chain recombines TRBV7-9 with TRBJ2-3; 7 positions agree with TRBD2. This CDR3 spans 15 amino acids. Germline V gene sequence: CDR1 SEHNR, CDR2 FQNEAQ (reference sequence). V dropped 1 base and J dropped 0; count of bases not matched to a gene: 1.

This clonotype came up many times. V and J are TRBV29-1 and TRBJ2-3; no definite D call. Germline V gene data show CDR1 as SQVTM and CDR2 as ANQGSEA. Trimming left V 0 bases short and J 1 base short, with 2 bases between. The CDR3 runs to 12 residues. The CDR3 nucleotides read TGCAGCGTTGAAGAGGGCACAGATACGCAGTATTTT. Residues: CSVEEGTDTQYF.

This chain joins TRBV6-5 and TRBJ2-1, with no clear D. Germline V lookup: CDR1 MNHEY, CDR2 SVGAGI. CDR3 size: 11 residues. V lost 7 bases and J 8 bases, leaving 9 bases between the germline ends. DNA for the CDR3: TGTGCCAGCACAATCGATGATGAGCAGTTCTTC. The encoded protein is CASTIDDEQFF.

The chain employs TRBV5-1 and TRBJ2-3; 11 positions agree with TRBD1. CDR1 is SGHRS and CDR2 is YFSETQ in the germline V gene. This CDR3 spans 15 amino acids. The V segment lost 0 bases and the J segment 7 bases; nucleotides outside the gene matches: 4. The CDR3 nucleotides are TGCGCCAGCAGCTTGGAAGGGACAGGGGGATATACGCAGTATTTT. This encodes CASSLEGTGGYTQYF.

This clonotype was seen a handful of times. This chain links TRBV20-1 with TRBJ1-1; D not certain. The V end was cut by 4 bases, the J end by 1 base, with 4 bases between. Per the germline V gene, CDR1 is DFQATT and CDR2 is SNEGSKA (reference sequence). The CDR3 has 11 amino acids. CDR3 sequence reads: CSAIKNTEAFF. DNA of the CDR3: TGCAGTGCTATCAAGAACACTGAAGCTTTCTTT.

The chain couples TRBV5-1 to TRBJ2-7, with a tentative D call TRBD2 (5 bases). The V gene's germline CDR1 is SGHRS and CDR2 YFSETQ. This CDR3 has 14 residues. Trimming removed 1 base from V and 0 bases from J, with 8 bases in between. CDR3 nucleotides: TGCGCCAGCAGCTTGTCGGGGAACTCCTACGAGCAGTACTTC. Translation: CASSLSGNSYEQYF.